A single T cell receptor beta chain is shown here with its context. Its antigen is unknown. Study-level findings and limits: Tumor-infiltrating Treg TCR alpha and beta sequences overlapped most with tumor naive CD4+ T cells, then blood naive.

The CDR3 is 12 residues long. Trimming removed 6 bases at V and 7 bases at J, with 10 bases between. CDR1 and CDR2 from the germline V gene are MDHEN and SYDVKM. Constant-region reverse primers amplified full-length variable regions, followed by semi-nested Nested Universal Primer A PCR. TCRdb recomputed calls from the 5' RACE reads with MiXCR, one row per CDR3 protein. The data contain around 52,000 distinct CDR3 sequences, 25% to 30% of them singletons. The sequenced material came from tumor-infiltrating memory CD4+ T cells sorted from the breast tumor. Subset reported: memory CD4+ T cells, CD4+CD45RO+CD25-. The rearrangement joins TRBV28 to TRBJ1-3, with unresolved D. The origin of this receptor is a female donor with breast cancer. The CDR3 region has the DNA TGTGCCAGCAGCCTAGGGTGGAACACCATATATTTT. As protein: CASSLGWNTIYF. The full variable domain, with the rest looked up from reference TRBV28 and TRBJ1-3, is DVKVTQSSRYLVKRTGEKVFLECVQDMDHENMFWYRQDPGLGLRLIYFSYDVKMKEKGDIPEGYSVSREKKERFSLILESASTNQTSMYLCASSLGWNTIYFGEGSWLTVV.